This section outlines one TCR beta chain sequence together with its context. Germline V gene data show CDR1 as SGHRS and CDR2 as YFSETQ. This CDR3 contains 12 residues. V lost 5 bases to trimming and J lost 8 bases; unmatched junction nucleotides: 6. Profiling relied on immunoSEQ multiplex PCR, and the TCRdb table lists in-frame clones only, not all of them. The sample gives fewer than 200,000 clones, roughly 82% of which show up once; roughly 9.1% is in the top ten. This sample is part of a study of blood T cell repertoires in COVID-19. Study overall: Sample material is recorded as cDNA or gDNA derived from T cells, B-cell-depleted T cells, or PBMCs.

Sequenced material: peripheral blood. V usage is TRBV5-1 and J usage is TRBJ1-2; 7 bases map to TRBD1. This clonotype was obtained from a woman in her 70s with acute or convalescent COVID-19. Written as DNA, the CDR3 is TGCGCCAGCAGAGGGACAGTTGGCGGCTACACCTTC. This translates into CASRGTVGGYTF.